The 27 T cell receptor beta chains below come from one sample, sequenced in a study of cytomegalovirus exposure and HLA in healthy donors. The primer mix had 60 Vbeta and 13 Jbeta primers. TCRdb keeps only in-frame clones here, not all; method: immunoSEQ multiplex PCR. The sample has 100,000 to 150,000 clones, about 74% seen once. Sequencing input: PBMCs. Source of these receptors: a male donor in good health and CMV-seronegative.

V gene TRBV7-9 combines with J gene TRBJ1-1; 8 bases are shared with TRBD1. V was clipped by 6 bases and J by 4 bases; unmatched bases: 7. The CDR3 spans 14 residues. Germline CDR1 is SEHNR and CDR2 is FQNEAQ (reference sequence). CDR3 DNA sequence: TGTGCCAGCAGAGATACCCAGGGGGCCACTGAAGCTTTCTTT. It is translated as CASRDTQGATEAFF.

The J gene is TRBJ1-1, the V gene TRBV11-2; D might be TRBD1 (6 bases). The germline V and J ends were trimmed by 5 bases and 4 bases, with 11 bases remaining between them. CDR3 length: 13 amino acids. In germline, CDR1 is SGHAT, CDR2 FQNNGV. CDR3 nucleotide sequence: TGTGCCAGCAGCCGACAGGTTGGCACTGAAGCTTTCTTT. Protein: CASSRQVGTEAFF.

V usage is TRBV11-3 and J usage is TRBJ2-7; 11 positions match TRBD1. With V trimmed by 4 bases and J by 6 bases, 2 bases remained unmatched. CDR3 length equals 13 residues. CDR1 is SGHNT and CDR2 is YENEEA in the germline V gene. The CDR3 DNA is TGTGCCAGCAGCTGGGGACAGGGGGGCGAGCAGTACTTC. As protein: CASSWGQGGEQYF.

In regard to this clone: The junction departs from the called germline gene at one end, perhaps through a read error. V usage is TRBV7-7 and J usage is TRBJ2-2; TRBD1 matches 10 bases. Germline V CDR1 and CDR2: SSHAT, FNYEAQ (reference sequence). This CDR3 region has 15 residues. CDR3 nucleotide sequence: TGTGCTAGCAGCCCGACAGGGGGCAACACCGGGGAGCTGTTTTTT. Protein product: CASSPTGGNTGELFF.

This clone was found a few times. The V and J genes are TRBV7-2 and TRBJ2-4; a weak D match, TRBD1 (6 bases). This CDR3 region has 14 residues. V lost 2 bases and J lost 8, with 13 bases in between. Germline V CDR1 and CDR2: SGHTA, FQGNSA. The CDR3 sequence is CASSLNREGHIQYF. The DNA for the CDR3 is TGTGCCAGCAGCTTAAACAGGGAAGGCCACATTCAGTACTTC.

A single count supports this clone. The V call is TRBV7-8, the J call TRBJ1-1, with 7 nucleotides matching TRBD1. CDR3 length: 14 amino acids. Germline assignment: CDR1 SGHVS and CDR2 FQNEAQ. Trimming took 8 bases from V and 6 from J; bases not matched to a gene: 12. CDR3 sequence (DNA): TGTGCCAGCCTCGACAGGGAACGGCACGCTGAAGCTTTCTTT. Translated, it gives CASLDRERHAEAFF.

This sequence joins TRBV19 and TRBJ2-1, with 8 bases that match TRBD2. V was pared by 5 bases and J by 2 bases, with 5 bases of the junction left unmatched. Germline values: CDR1 LNHDA, CDR2 SQIVND (reference sequence). The CDR3 runs to 15 residues. CDR3: CASSLAGSTYNEQFF. The CDR3 coding sequence is TGTGCCAGTAGTTTAGCGGGATCTACCTACAATGAGCAGTTCTTC.

In its sample, this clone was seen a few times. The genes are TRBV7-3 and TRBJ2-5, with 7 bases aligning to TRBD2. The CDR3 sequence is 14 residues long. The germline gives CDR1 SGHTA, CDR2 FQGTGA. Unmatched junction bases numbered 3, after V lost 3 bases and J lost 2 bases. Here the CDR3 DNA reads TGTGCCAGCAGCTTGACGGGGGGACAAGAGACCCAGTACTTC. Amino acids: CASSLTGGQETQYF.

The chain employs TRBV19 and TRBJ2-1, with 11 bases lining up with TRBD2. Germline CDR1 LNHDA, CDR2 SQIVND (reference sequence). V shed 4 bases, J shed 4 bases, and the junction held 15 bases outside the gene matches. This CDR3 region has 19 residues. CDR3 coding DNA: TGTGCCAGTAGTACCAAGGACAGGTTACTAGCGGGAGTTTACAATGAGCAGTTCTTC. Translating gives CASSTKDRLLAGVYNEQFF.

The J gene is TRBJ2-1, the V gene TRBV11-2, with 8 positions matching TRBD1. The CDR3 spans 14 residues. Germline values: CDR1 SGHAT, CDR2 FQNNGV. The V and J ends lost 7 bases and 9 bases, in that order; junction bases with no gene match: 11. The CDR3 loop reads CASTLGQGAGEQFF. As DNA, the CDR3 is TGTGCCAGCACCCTCGGACAGGGTGCAGGTGAGCAGTTCTTC.

The J gene is TRBJ1-5, the V gene TRBV19, with no clear D. The V end lost 5 bases, the J end lost 2 bases, and 16 bases lay between the germline ends. This CDR3 is built from 16 residues. CDR1 LNHDA and CDR2 SQIVND come from the germline V gene (reference sequence). This CDR3 is CASSATFRSRNQPQHF. The CDR3 DNA reads TGTGCCAGTAGTGCGACATTTCGGTCCCGCAATCAGCCCCAGCATTTT.

This sequence joins TRBV29-1 and TRBJ2-3, with D maybe TRBD1 (7 bases). Trimming removed 0 bases at V and 3 bases at J, with 13 bases between. The germline V gene encodes CDR1 SQVTM and CDR2 ANQGSEA. The length of the CDR3 is 15 residues. This chain's CDR3 is CSVEDRQGGTDTQYF. The CDR3 DNA reads TGCAGCGTTGAAGATCGACAGGGAGGTACAGATACGCAGTATTTT.

V gene TRBV2 combines with J gene TRBJ1-3, with a possible D match to TRBD1 (5 bases). CDR1 is SNHLY, CDR2 FYNNEI, per germline. V lost 3 bases to trimming and J lost 0 bases, with 12 bases between them. CDR3 length: 16 residues. The DNA of the CDR3 is TGTGCCAGCAGTGAGCAGGGATTTAACTCTGGAAACACCATATATTTT. This encodes CASSEQGFNSGNTIYF.

This clone turned up a few times. V gene TRBV15 combines with J gene TRBJ1-2, with D possibly TRBD1 on 5 matching bases. CDR3 length: 17 amino acids. Trimming removed 3 bases at V and 5 bases at J, with 22 bases between. Looked up from germline, CDR1 is LNHNV and CDR2 is YYDKDF (reference sequence). CDR3 bases: TGTGCCACCAGCAGCGCCTTGGGGGGGACGGCTATTTATGGCTACACCTTC. It is translated as CATSSALGGTAIYGYTF.

The gene calls are TRBV6-1 and TRBJ2-5, with 12 positions matching TRBD2. CDR3 size: 15 residues. The J segment lost 3 bases and the V segment lost 8 bases, leaving 7 bases of the junction unmatched. Looked up from germline, CDR1 is MNHNS and CDR2 is SASEGT. CDR3 coding DNA: TGTGCCAGCCCTGGACTAGCGGGGAGAAAAGAGACCCAGTACTTC. It is translated as CASPGLAGRKETQYF.

V gene TRBV7-9 combines with J gene TRBJ1-4; 9 bases agree with TRBD1. The CDR3 is 16 residues long. Trimming cost V 5 bases and J 6 bases; bases outside gene matches: 10. Germline V lookup: CDR1 SEHNR, CDR2 FQNEAQ (reference sequence). CDR3 sequence: CASSPGLGQGHEKLFF. The CDR3 region has the DNA TGTGCCAGCAGCCCCGGCTTAGGACAGGGGCATGAAAAACTGTTTTTT.

Notes on this clone: The sample has other DNA sequences that encode this CDR3 too. J is TRBJ2-5 and V is TRBV5-6; 14 bases agree with TRBD2. The CDR3 contains 17 residues. V lost 2 bases and J lost 5; bases outside the gene matches: 8. CDR1 and CDR2 (germline): SGHDT, YYEEEE. CDR3 in DNA: TGTGCCAGCAGCTTTGGACTAGCGGGGGGAGGGAGGGAGACCCAGTACTTC. Encoded protein: CASSFGLAGGGRETQYF.

This chain uses TRBV19 with TRBJ1-1, with D tentatively TRBD1 (6 bases). CDR1 and CDR2 from the germline V gene are LNHDA and SQIVND (reference sequence). This CDR3 comprises 15 residues. V was trimmed by 2 bases and J by 2 bases, leaving 12 bases between them. The CDR3 nucleotides read TGTGCCAGTAGTATATCTGGGACACTCAACACTGAAGCTTTCTTT. Amino acids: CASSISGTLNTEAFF.

The genes are TRBV18 and TRBJ2-2, with 7 bases lining up with TRBD1. Per the germline V gene, CDR1 is KGHSH and CDR2 is LQKENI. V lost 1 base to trimming and J lost 9 bases; unmatched junction nucleotides: 8. The CDR3 runs to 15 residues. CDR3 in amino acids: CASSPQGAVTRELFF. The CDR3 coding sequence is TGTGCCAGCTCACCACAGGGGGCGGTAACCCGGGAGCTGTTTTTT. Variable domain in full (rest from reference TRBV18 and TRBJ2-2): NAGVMQNPRHLVRRRGQEARLRCSPMKGHSHVYWYRQLPEEGLKFMVYLQKENIIDESGMPKERFSAEFPKEGPSILRIQQVVRGDSAAYFCASSPQGAVTRELFFGEGSRLTVL.

The rearrangement uses TRBV28 and TRBJ1-2; TRBD1 aligns across 9 bases. Germline-derived CDR1 and CDR2 are MDHEN and SYDVKM. Trimming at V came to 6 bases and at J to 5 bases, leaving 10 bases not matched to a gene. This CDR3 spans 15 amino acids. Here the CDR3 reads CASRSQGADRYGYTF. CDR3 DNA sequence: TGTGCCAGCAGGTCACAGGGGGCGGATCGTTATGGCTACACCTTC.

This chain connects TRBV9 to TRBJ1-2; 7 bases are a match to TRBD1. Trimming removed 0 bases from V and 5 bases from J; junction bases left unmatched: 4. The germline gives CDR1 SGDLS, CDR2 YYNGEE. CDR3 length equals 14 residues. CDR3 DNA sequence: TGTGCCAGCAGCGTAGAGACAGGGAATTATGGCTACACCTTC. It encodes CASSVETGNYGYTF.

This clone showed up just a few times. V and J are TRBV11-1 and TRBJ2-7, with D maybe TRBD1 (5 bases). The CDR3 length is 13 residues. From germline, CDR1 is SGHAT and CDR2 FQDESV (reference sequence). The V end lost 2 bases, the J end lost 3 bases, and 8 bases lay between the germline ends. The CDR3 DNA reads as TGTGCCAGCAGCTTACTCCAGGGCTACGAGCAGTACTTC. Its translation is CASSLLQGYEQYF.

The genes are TRBV7-2 and TRBJ2-7; 11 bases align to TRBD2. Trimming took 1 base from V and 10 from J; bases not matched to a gene: 12. The CDR3 runs to 16 residues. Germline loops: CDR1 SGHTA, CDR2 FQGNSA. CDR3 in amino acids: CASSLELAGVAYGQYF. Written as DNA, the CDR3 is TGTGCCAGCAGCTTAGAACTAGCGGGGGTCGCCTACGGTCAGTACTTC.

This chain uses TRBV6-1 with TRBJ2-2; the match to TRBD1 covers 7 bases. In germline, CDR1 is MNHNS, CDR2 SASEGT. CDR3 size: 15 residues. Germline trimming cut 6 bases from V and 6 bases from J; bases unmatched to any gene: 10. The CDR3 DNA sequence: TGTGCCAGCAGGAAACAGGGGTCATCGGCCGGGGAGCTGTTTTTT. Translated: CASRKQGSSAGELFF.

This clone was counted only a few times. The chain uses TRBV2 and TRBJ2-7; TRBD1 matches at 8 bases. This CDR3 spans 14 amino acids. Per the germline V gene, CDR1 is SNHLY and CDR2 is FYNNEI. V was pared by 7 bases and J by 4 bases, with 9 bases of the junction left unmatched. CDR3 loop: CASTQGAPLYEQYF. Written as DNA, the CDR3 is TGTGCCAGCACCCAGGGGGCACCCTTATACGAGCAGTACTTC.

The CDR3 here is CASSDRGLLTDTQYF. The DNA of the CDR3 is TGTGCCAGCAGCGACAGGGGGCTTTTGACAGATACGCAGTATTTT. The chain is built from TRBV9 and TRBJ2-3; TRBD1 matches at 9 bases. Trimming at V came to 3 bases and at J to 3 bases, leaving 5 bases not matched to a gene. CDR1 is SGDLS, CDR2 YYNGEE, per germline. This CDR3 comprises 15 residues.

The gene calls are TRBV21-1 and TRBJ2-1; the table gives TRBD2 as D, unverified against the DNA. TRBV21-1 is marked as a pseudogene. This CDR3 has 16 residues. CDR3 region: CASSKVPSGSRYEQFF. CDR3 DNA: TGTGCCAGCAGCAAAGTTCCTAGCGGGTCCAGGTATGAGCAGTTCTTC.